The rows below give T cell receptor beta chains drawn from one sample of a study of T cell responses to AZD1222 COVID-19 vaccine. The protocol was immunoSEQ multiplex PCR, while the TCRdb copy is restricted to in-frame clones and leaves out a portion. In the table there are 95,000 to 150,000 clones, around 85% of which are singletons. The sample in question was peripheral blood, obtained on day 0 of AZD1222 vaccination. These receptors were obtained from an adult in good health. The CDR3 runs from the conserved cysteine through the conserved F or W. D genes are given only for firm matches. The size field is filled for only some rows; it gives once, few, many or a size class.

D gene: .; clone size: .; J gene: TRBJ1-1; V gene: TRBV15; CDR3 protein: CATSRDGGMNTEAFF; CDR3 DNA: TGTGCCACCAGCAGAGATGGAGGGATGAACACTGAAGCTTTCTTT
D gene: .; clone size: .; J gene: TRBJ1-1; V gene: TRBV30; CDR3 protein: CAWGLPGQLNTEAFF; CDR3 DNA: TGTGCCTGGGGACTCCCCGGGCAGTTGAACACTGAAGCTTTCTTT
D gene: .; clone size: once; J gene: TRBJ1-1; V gene: TRBV3-1/TRBV3-2; CDR3 protein: CASSQEAGRATEAFF; CDR3 DNA: TGTGCCAGCAGCCAAGAAGCAGGGAGGGCGACTGAAGCTTTCTTT
D gene: .; clone size: .; J gene: TRBJ2-7; V gene: TRBV24-1; CDR3 protein: CATSGTDYEQYF; CDR3 DNA: TGTGCCACCAGTGGGACTGACTACGAGCAGTACTTC
D gene: .; clone size: .; J gene: TRBJ1-5; V gene: TRBV6-5; CDR3 protein: CASRRGTSSQPQHF; CDR3 DNA: TGTGCCAGCCGGCGGGGCACTTCCTCCCAGCCCCAGCATTTT
D gene: .; clone size: .; J gene: TRBJ1-1; V gene: TRBV7-3; CDR3 protein: CASSLSSAMNTEAFF; CDR3 DNA: TGTGCCAGCAGCTTAAGTAGCGCTATGAACACTGAAGCTTTCTTT
D gene: .; clone size: .; J gene: TRBJ1-5; V gene: TRBV19; CDR3 protein: CASKSGEVGQPQHF; CDR3 DNA: TGTGCCAGTAAAAGTGGGGAAGTTGGTCAGCCCCAGCATTTT
D gene: .; clone size: .; J gene: TRBJ1-1; V gene: TRBV29-1; CDR3 protein: CSSKVAADTEAFF; CDR3 DNA: TGCAGCTCTAAGGTGGCGGCGGACACTGAAGCTTTCTTT
D gene: TRBD2; clone size: .; J gene: TRBJ2-7; V gene: TRBV7-8; CDR3 protein: CASSLDGGGTYEQYF; CDR3 DNA: TGTGCCAGCAGCTTAGACGGCGGGGGAACCTACGAGCAGTACTTC
D gene: .; clone size: .; J gene: TRBJ1-1; V gene: TRBV10-2; CDR3 protein: CASSRVDTEAFF; CDR3 DNA: TGCGCCAGCTCACGGGTGGACACTGAAGCTTTCTTT
D gene: TRBD2; clone size: .; J gene: TRBJ2-5; V gene: TRBV24-1; CDR3 protein: CATSDTGTKFETQYF; CDR3 DNA: TGTGCCACCAGTGATACCGGGACTAAGTTCGAGACCCAGTACTTC
D gene: TRBD1; clone size: few; J gene: TRBJ2-7; V gene: TRBV29-1; CDR3 protein: CSARQGGEQYF; CDR3 DNA: TGCAGCGCCAGACAGGGGGGTGAGCAGTACTTC
D gene: TRBD2; clone size: .; J gene: TRBJ2-4; V gene: TRBV27; CDR3 protein: CASSPYDFSGRHIQYF; CDR3 DNA: TGTGCCAGCAGTCCCTACGACTTTAGCGGGAGACACATTCAGTACTTC
D gene: .; clone size: .; J gene: TRBJ1-1; V gene: TRBV3-1/TRBV3-2; CDR3 protein: CASSQGGGHTEAFF; CDR3 DNA: TGTGCCAGCAGCCAAGGTGGGGGCCACACTGAAGCTTTCTTT
D gene: TRBD1; clone size: .; J gene: TRBJ1-2; V gene: TRBV28; CDR3 protein: CASSSGQGNYGYTF; CDR3 DNA: TGTGCCAGCAGTTCCGGACAGGGTAACTATGGCTACACCTTC
D gene: TRBD2; clone size: .; J gene: TRBJ2-1; V gene: TRBV6-6; CDR3 protein: CASRGTSGRTEQFF; CDR3 DNA: TGTGCCAGCAGGGGGACTAGCGGGAGAACTGAGCAGTTCTTC
D gene: TRBD1; clone size: .; J gene: TRBJ1-2; V gene: TRBV10-3; CDR3 protein: CAISPNTGGGYTF; CDR3 DNA: TGTGCCATCAGTCCAAATACAGGGGGCGGCTACACCTTC
D gene: TRBD1; clone size: .; J gene: TRBJ1-4; V gene: TRBV25-1; CDR3 protein: CASSDRGGPAEKLFF; CDR3 DNA: TGTGCCAGCAGTGATCGAGGGGGCCCCGCTGAAAAACTGTTTTTT
D gene: .; clone size: .; J gene: TRBJ1-2; V gene: TRBV9; CDR3 protein: CASSGQDWVYGYTF; CDR3 DNA: TGTGCCAGCAGCGGACAGGATTGGGTCTATGGCTACACCTTC
D gene: TRBD1; clone size: .; J gene: TRBJ1-1; V gene: TRBV18; CDR3 protein: CASSPQGAGVNTEAFF; CDR3 DNA: TGTGCCAGCTCACCACAGGGGGCGGGGGTGAACACTGAAGCTTTCTTT
D gene: .; clone size: few; J gene: TRBJ2-3; V gene: TRBV2; CDR3 protein: CASSLRFRERGTDTQYF; CDR3 DNA: TGTGCCAGCAGTCTTAGGTTTCGGGAGAGGGGCACAGATACGCAGTATTTT
D gene: .; clone size: .; J gene: TRBJ2-3; V gene: TRBV28; CDR3 protein: CASGGFGTDTQYF; CDR3 DNA: TGTGCCAGCGGGGGTTTCGGTACAGATACGCAGTATTTT
D gene: .; clone size: .; J gene: TRBJ1-6; V gene: TRBV3-1/TRBV3-2; CDR3 protein: CASSHNSPNSPLHF; CDR3 DNA: TGTGCCAGCAGCCATAACAGCCCTAATTCACCCCTCCACTTT
D gene: .; clone size: .; J gene: TRBJ1-2; V gene: TRBV3-1/TRBV3-2; CDR3 protein: CASSPRSAYGYTF; CDR3 DNA: TGTGCCAGCAGCCCTCGGTCGGCCTATGGCTACACCTTC
D gene: TRBD2; clone size: .; J gene: TRBJ2-7; V gene: TRBV7-8; CDR3 protein: CASSLGWLAASNEQYF; CDR3 DNA: TGTGCCAGCAGCTTAGGTTGGCTAGCGGCGAGTAACGAGCAGTACTTC
D gene: TRBD1; clone size: .; J gene: TRBJ2-5; V gene: TRBV24-1; CDR3 protein: CATGGTGQETQYF; CDR3 DNA: TGTGCCACCGGAGGGACAGGTCAAGAGACCCAGTACTTC